The present T cell receptor beta chain was sequenced within a study of shared clonotypes between healthy human individuals. Across the whole study: Participating donors consisted of two women and a few men aged 18 to 49. Broader study findings: Incomplete sequencing of sorted subsets was indicated by rarefaction despite large depth. Against clonotypes common to all four donors, non-shared ones had lower generation probabilities.

Deletions cut 4 bases from V and 6 bases from J, with 15 bases between. This CDR3 is 14 amino acids long. Germline V gene data show CDR1 as SGHNT and CDR2 as YYREEE (reference sequence). The count of this clone is one. Its specificity is unknown. Some clones are missing from TCRdb's copy, which holds only in-frame ones; the method was immunoSEQ multiplex PCR. This sample has 230,000 or so clones, with 60% to 70% found just once. The CD4+ fraction was divided into a CD45RA+ naive subset and a CD45RA-negative memory subset. The J gene is TRBJ2-3, the V gene TRBV5-4, with D unresolved. The sequence was obtained from a man aged 25 to 40 in good health. Sequenced input: memory CD4+ T cells sorted from blood. Subset: CD45RA-negative fraction. Written as DNA, the CDR3 is TGTGCCAGCAGCCAAGTTGGCGGTACGGATACGCAGTATTTT. Translating it yields CASSQVGGTDTQYF.